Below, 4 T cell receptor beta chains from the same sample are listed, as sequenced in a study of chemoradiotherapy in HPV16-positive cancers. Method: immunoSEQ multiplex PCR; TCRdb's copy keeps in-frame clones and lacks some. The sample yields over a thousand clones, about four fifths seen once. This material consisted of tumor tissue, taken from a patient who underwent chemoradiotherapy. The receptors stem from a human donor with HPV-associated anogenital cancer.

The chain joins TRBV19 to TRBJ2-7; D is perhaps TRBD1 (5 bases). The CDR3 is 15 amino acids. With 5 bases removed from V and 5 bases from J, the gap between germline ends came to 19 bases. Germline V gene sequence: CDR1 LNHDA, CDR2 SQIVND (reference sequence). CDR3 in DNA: TGTGCCAGTAGTCAACCGGCCGGACAAAGGAACGAGCAGTACTTC. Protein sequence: CASSQPAGQRNEQYF.

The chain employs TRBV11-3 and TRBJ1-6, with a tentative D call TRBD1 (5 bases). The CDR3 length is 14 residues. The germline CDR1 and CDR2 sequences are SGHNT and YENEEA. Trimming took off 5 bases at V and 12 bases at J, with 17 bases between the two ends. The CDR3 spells CASSTGGSFKPLHF. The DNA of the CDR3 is TGTGCCAGCAGCACAGGCGGGAGTTTTAAACCCCTCCACTTT.

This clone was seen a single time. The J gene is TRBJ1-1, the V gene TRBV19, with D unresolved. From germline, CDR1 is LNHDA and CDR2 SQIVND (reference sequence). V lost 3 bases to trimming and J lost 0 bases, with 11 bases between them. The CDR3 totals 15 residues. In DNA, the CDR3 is TGTGCCAGTAGTATTGGGCAGAACTTGAACACTGAAGCTTTCTTT. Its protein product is CASSIGQNLNTEAFF.

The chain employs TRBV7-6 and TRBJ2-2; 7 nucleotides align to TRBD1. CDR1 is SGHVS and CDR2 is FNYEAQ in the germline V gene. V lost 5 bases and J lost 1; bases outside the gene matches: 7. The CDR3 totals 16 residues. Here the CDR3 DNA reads TGTGCCAGCAGCGTAGTAGGGACAGAGAACACCGGGGAGCTGTTTTTT. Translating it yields CASSVVGTENTGELFF. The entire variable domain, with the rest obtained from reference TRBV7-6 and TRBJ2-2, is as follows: GAGVSQSPRYKVTKRGQDVALRCDPISGHVSLYWYRQALGQGPEFLTYFNYEAQQDKSGLPNDRFSAERPEGSISTLTIQRTEQRDSAMYRCASSVVGTENTGELFFGEGSRLTVL.